This TCR beta chain comes out of a study of blood T cell repertoires in COVID-19. As for the study in general: Sources were T cells, B-cell-depleted T cells, or PBMCs; the material itself was cDNA or gDNA.

Under the authors' procedure: Counts of nucleated cells, estimated from reference gene primer amplification, were obtained. Here immunoSEQ multiplex PCR was the method, and the copy in TCRdb shows in-frame clones only, minus some. The V and J calls and the clone size are those of that table, but D and trimming were determined from the DNA. The table lists about 430,000 clones, 70% to 90% of them singletons. This clone showed up just a few times. CDR1 is KGHDR, CDR2 SFDVKD, per germline. Trimming pared 4 bases from V and 0 bases from J, leaving 14 bases between. This CDR3 has 16 amino acids. Seattle researchers signed up patients amid active infection and tracked them longitudinally.

What was sequenced was peripheral blood. This clonotype was sampled from a man aged 18 to 29 with COVID-19, enrolled during active disease. This sequence joins TRBV24-1 and TRBJ1-2; D is ambiguous. The CDR3 region has the DNA TGTGCCACCAGTGACCCCGTCGGTGCTTCTAACTATGGCTACACCTTC. It specifies CATSDPVGASNYGYTF.